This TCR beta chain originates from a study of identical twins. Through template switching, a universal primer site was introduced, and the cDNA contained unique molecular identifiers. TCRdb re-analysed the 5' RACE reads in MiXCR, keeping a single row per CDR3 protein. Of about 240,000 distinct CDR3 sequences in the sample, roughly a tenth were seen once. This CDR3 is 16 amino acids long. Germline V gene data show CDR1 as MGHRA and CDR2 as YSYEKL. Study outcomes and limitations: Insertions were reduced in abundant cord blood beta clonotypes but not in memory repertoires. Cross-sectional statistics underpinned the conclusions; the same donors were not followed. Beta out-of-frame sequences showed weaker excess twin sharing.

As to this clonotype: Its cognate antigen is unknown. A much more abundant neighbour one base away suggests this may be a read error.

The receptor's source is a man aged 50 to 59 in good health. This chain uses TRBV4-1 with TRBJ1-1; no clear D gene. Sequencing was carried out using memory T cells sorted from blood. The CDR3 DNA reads TGCGCCAGCAGCCGCCAACAATTACAGAGGAACGCTGAAGCTTTCTTT. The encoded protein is CASSRQQLQRNAEAFF.